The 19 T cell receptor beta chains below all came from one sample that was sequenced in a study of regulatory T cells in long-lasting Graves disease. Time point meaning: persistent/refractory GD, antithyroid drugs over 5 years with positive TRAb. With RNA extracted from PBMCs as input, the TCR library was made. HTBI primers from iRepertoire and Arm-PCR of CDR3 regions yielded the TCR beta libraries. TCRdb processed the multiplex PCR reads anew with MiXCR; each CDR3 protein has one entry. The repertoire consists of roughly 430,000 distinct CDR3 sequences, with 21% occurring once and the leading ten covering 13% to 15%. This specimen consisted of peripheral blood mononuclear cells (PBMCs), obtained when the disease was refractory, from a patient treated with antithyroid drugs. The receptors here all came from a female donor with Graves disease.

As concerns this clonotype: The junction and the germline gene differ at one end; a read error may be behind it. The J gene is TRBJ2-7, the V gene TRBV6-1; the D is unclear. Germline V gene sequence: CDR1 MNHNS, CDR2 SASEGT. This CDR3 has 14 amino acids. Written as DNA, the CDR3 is TGTGTCAGCAGCCCTCCGGGCGGCTCCTACGAGCAGTACTTC. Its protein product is CVSSPPGGSYEQYF.

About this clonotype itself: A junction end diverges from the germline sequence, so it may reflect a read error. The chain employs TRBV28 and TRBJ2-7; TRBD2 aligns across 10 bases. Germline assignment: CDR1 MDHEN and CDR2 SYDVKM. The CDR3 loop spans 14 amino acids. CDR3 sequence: CTSSLASGSYEQYF. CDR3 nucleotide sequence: TGTACCAGCAGTTTAGCTAGCGGGAGCTACGAGCAGTACTTC.

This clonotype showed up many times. The CDR3 DNA reads TGTGCCAGCAGTTTGGTGGGGGGATTTAACTATGGCTACACCTTC. Translated, it gives CASSLVGGFNYGYTF. The chain carries TRBV27 and TRBJ1-2; possible D gene TRBD1, 5 bases. Germline loops: CDR1 MNHEY, CDR2 SMNVEV (reference sequence). Trimming took 3 bases from V and 1 from J, leaving 12 bases between them. CDR3 size: 15 residues.

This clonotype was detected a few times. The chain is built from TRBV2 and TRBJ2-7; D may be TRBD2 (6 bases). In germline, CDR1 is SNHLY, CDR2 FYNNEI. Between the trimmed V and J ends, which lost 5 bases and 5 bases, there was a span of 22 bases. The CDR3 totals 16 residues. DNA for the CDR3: TGTGCCAGCAGTAAGTGGGGCGGGGCGGACTTAGACGAGCAGTACTTC. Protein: CASSKWGGADLDEQYF.

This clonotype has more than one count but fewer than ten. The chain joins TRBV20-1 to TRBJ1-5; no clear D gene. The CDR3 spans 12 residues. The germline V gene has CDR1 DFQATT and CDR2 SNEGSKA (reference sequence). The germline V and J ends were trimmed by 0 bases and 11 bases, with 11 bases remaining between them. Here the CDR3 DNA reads TGCAGTGCTAGAGATAGCCCTGGGGCCCAGCATTTT. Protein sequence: CSARDSPGAQHF.

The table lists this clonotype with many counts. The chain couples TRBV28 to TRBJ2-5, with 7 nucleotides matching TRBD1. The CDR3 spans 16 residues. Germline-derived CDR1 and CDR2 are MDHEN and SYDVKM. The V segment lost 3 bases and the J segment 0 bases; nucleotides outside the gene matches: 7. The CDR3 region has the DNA TGTGCCAGCAGTTTCCCGCCGGGACAGTACCAAGAGACCCAGTACTTC. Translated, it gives CASSFPPGQYQETQYF. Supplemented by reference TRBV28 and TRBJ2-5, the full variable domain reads DVKVTQSSRYLVKRTGEKVFLECVQDMDHENMFWYRQDPGLGLRLIYFSYDVKMKEKGDIPEGYSVSREKKERFSLILESASTNQTSMYLCASSFPPGQYQETQYFGPGTRLLVL.

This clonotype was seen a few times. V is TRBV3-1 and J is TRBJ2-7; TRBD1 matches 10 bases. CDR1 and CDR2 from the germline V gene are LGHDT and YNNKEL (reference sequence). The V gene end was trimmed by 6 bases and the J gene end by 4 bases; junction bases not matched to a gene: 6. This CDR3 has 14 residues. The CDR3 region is CASSHDRGQYEQYF. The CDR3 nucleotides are TGTGCCAGCAGTCACGACAGGGGGCAATACGAGCAGTACTTC.

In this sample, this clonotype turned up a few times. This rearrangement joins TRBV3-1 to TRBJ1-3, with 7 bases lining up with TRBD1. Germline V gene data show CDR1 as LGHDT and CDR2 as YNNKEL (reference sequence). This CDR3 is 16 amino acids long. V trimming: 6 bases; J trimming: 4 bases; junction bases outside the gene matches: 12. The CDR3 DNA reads TGTGCCAGCAGACAAACCACCGGGACAGCGGGAAACACCATATATTTT. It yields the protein CASRQTTGTAGNTIYF.

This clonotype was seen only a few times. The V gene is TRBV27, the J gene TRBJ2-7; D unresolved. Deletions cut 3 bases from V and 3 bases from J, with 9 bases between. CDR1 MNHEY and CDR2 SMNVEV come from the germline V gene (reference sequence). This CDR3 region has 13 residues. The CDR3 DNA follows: TGTGCCAGCAGTTTCACGGCAAACTACGAGCAGTACTTC. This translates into CASSFTANYEQYF.

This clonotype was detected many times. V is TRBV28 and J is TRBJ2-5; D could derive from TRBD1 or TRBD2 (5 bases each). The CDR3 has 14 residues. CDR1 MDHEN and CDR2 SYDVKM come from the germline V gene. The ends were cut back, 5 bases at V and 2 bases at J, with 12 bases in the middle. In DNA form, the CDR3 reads TGTGCCAGCAGTCCTCCGGGACCACAAGAGACCCAGTACTTC. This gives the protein CASSPPGPQETQYF.

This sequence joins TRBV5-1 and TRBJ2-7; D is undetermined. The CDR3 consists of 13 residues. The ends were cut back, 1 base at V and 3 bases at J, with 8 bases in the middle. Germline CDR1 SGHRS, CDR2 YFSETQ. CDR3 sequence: CASSLSGRYEQYF. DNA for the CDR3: TGCGCCAGCAGCTTGTCAGGTCGCTACGAGCAGTACTTC.

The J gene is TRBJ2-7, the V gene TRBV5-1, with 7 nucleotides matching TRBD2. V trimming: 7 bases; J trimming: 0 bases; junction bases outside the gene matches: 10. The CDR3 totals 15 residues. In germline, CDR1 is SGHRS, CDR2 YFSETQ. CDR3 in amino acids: CASCWSGASSYEQYF. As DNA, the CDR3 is TGCGCCAGCTGCTGGAGCGGGGCTAGCTCCTACGAGCAGTACTTC.

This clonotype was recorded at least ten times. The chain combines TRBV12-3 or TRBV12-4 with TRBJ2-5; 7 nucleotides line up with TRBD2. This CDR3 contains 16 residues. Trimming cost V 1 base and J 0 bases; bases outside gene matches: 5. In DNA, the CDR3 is TGTGCCAGCAGTTTAGAAGCGGGATATGACCAAGAGACCCAGTACTTC. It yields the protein CASSLEAGYDQETQYF.

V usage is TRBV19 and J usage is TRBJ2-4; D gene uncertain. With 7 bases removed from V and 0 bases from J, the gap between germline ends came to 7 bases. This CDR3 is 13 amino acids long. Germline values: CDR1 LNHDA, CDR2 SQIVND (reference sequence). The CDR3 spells CASKDLAKNIQYF. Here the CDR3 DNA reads TGTGCCAGTAAGGACCTAGCCAAAAACATTCAGTACTTC.

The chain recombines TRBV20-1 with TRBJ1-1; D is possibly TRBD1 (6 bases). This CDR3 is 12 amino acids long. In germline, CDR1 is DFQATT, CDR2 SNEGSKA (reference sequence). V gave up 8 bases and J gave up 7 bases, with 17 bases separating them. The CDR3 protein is CSPRALGGEAFF. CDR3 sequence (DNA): TGCAGTCCCCGGGCATTAGGGGGTGAAGCTTTCTTT.

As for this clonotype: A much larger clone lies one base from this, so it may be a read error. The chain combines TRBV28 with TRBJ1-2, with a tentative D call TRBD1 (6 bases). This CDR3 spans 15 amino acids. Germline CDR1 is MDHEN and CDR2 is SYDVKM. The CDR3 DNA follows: TGTGCCAGCAGTTTATTTCCTGGGGGCGCGAATGGCTACGCCTTC. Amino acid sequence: CASSLFPGGANGYAF.

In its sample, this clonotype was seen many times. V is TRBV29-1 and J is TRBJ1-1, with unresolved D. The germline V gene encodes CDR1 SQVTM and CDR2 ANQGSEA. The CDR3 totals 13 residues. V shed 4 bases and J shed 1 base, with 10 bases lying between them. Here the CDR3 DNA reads TGCAGCGTTGTTGGGAAGGCGAACACTGAAGCTTTCTTT. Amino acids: CSVVGKANTEAFF.

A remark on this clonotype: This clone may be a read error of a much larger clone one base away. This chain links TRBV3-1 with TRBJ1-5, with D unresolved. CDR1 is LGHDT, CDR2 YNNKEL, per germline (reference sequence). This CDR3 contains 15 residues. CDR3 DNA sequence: TGTGCCAGCAGCCAAGATCGCAGGTCTCATCAGCCCCTGCATTTT. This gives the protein CASSQDRRSHQPLHF. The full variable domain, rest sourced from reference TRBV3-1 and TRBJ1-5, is DTAVSQTPKYLVTQMGNDKSIKCEQNLGHDTMYWYKQDSKKFLKIMFSYNNKELIINETVPNRFSPKSPDKAHLNLHINSLELGDSAVYFCASSQDRRSHQPLHFGDGTRLSIL.

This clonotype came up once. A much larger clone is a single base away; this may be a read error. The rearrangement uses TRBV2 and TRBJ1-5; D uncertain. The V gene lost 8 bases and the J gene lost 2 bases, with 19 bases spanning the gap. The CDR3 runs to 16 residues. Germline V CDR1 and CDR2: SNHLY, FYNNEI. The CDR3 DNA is TGTGCCAGCGCCCAGTGGCGTGATGGGGGCAATCAGCCCCAGCATTTT. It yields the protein CASAQWRDGGNQPQHF.